This entry lists 8 T cell receptor beta chains sequenced from one sample in a study of OX40 agonist ivuxolimab in advanced cancers. This table comes from immunoSEQ multiplex PCR, and its TCRdb copy is limited to in-frame clones, with some not included. The sample contains 75,000 to 95,000 clones, 85% to 90% of which appear only once. The sample consisted of CD4+ or CD8+ T cells sorted from blood, taken in a trial of the OX40 agonist ivuxolimab. The receptors shown here come from an adult with an advanced solid tumor such as melanoma, head and neck, liver or kidney cancer.

As DNA, the CDR3 is TGTGCCAGCTCACCCCGGACAGGGGGATGGGATACGCAGTATTTT. As protein: CASSPRTGGWDTQYF. The rearrangement joins TRBV18 to TRBJ2-3; TRBD1 aligns across 10 bases. CDR1 and CDR2 from the germline V gene are KGHSH and LQKENI. The J segment lost 6 bases and the V segment lost 3 bases, leaving 6 bases of the junction unmatched. The CDR3 contains 15 residues.

The chain combines TRBV6-5 with TRBJ1-4, with D possibly being TRBD1 (6 bases). Between the trimmed V and J ends, which lost 2 bases and 3 bases, there was a span of 10 bases. The CDR3 sequence is 15 residues long. Germline-derived CDR1 and CDR2 are MNHEY and SVGAGI. The chain's CDR3 is CASSYRRGPNEKLFF. The CDR3 bases are TGTGCCAGCAGTTACCGGCGGGGGCCTAATGAAAAACTGTTTTTT.

The gene calls are TRBV5-5 and TRBJ1-1; D is unclear. Germline CDR1 is SGHKS and CDR2 is YYEKEE (reference sequence). V dropped 0 bases and J dropped 0 bases, with 6 bases sitting between them. The length of the CDR3 is 14 residues. The CDR3: CASSLDPLNTEAFF. Written as DNA, the CDR3 is TGTGCCAGCAGCTTGGACCCATTGAACACTGAAGCTTTCTTT.

This clone was recorded only once. The chain uses TRBV15 and TRBJ1-5; a weak D match, TRBD1 (5 bases). This CDR3 comprises 15 residues. V was pared by 5 bases and J by 4 bases, with 15 bases between. Germline V lookup: CDR1 LNHNV, CDR2 YYDKDF (reference sequence). In nucleotides, the CDR3 is TGTGCCACCAGCGAGGGATCCCGGGGGAATCAGCCCCAGCATTTT. It is translated as CATSEGSRGNQPQHF.

This clone was recorded only once. CDR3 region: CASSGLAGGPETQYF. DNA for the CDR3: TGTGCCAGCAGCGGGCTAGCGGGGGGACCAGAGACCCAGTACTTC. The chain employs TRBV7-3 and TRBJ2-5, with 11 bases aligning to TRBD2. V was pared by 5 bases and J by 4 bases, with 6 bases of the junction left unmatched. The CDR3 has 15 amino acids. From germline, CDR1 is SGHTA and CDR2 FQGTGA.

This chain uses TRBV18 with TRBJ2-7; TRBD2 matches at 8 bases. With 8 bases clipped from V and 2 bases from J, the junction kept 2 bases outside the gene matches. The CDR3 contains 12 residues. Germline assignment: CDR1 KGHSH and CDR2 LQKENI. The CDR3 loop reads CASRGGTYEQYF. The CDR3 bases are TGTGCCAGCCGGGGGGGGACCTACGAGCAGTACTTC.

This clone was seen more than once but under ten times. CDR3 residues: CASSLGGLVPDTQYF. CDR3 nucleotide sequence: TGTGCCAGCAGCTTAGGCGGACTAGTTCCAGATACGCAGTATTTT. The V and J genes are TRBV11-3 and TRBJ2-3; the match to TRBD2 covers 7 bases. Germline values: CDR1 SGHNT, CDR2 YENEEA. J gave up 4 bases and V 1 base, and 5 bases lay outside the gene matches. The length of the CDR3 is 15 residues.

The chain links TRBV11-2 to TRBJ1-2, with D possibly matching TRBD1 (6 bases). The CDR3 covers 14 residues. The germline V gene has CDR1 SGHAT and CDR2 FQNNGV. Trimming took 2 bases from V and 7 from J, leaving 14 bases between them. CDR3 residues: CASSLSAGEGGYTF. The CDR3 bases are TGTGCCAGCAGCTTAAGTGCAGGGGAAGGTGGCTACACCTTC. The variable domain in full, completed from reference TRBV11-2 and TRBJ1-2, reads EAGVAQSPRYKIIEKRQSVAFWCNPISGHATLYWYQQILGQGPKLLIQFQNNGVVDDSQLPKDRFSAERLKGVDSTLKIQPAKLEDSAVYLCASSLSAGEGGYTFGSGTRLTVV.